What follows are 32 T cell receptor beta chains derived from one specimen sequenced in a study of blood T cell repertoires in COVID-19. Clones were read by immunoSEQ multiplex PCR, and TCRdb kept only the in-frame ones, dropping some. The sample records over 200,000 clones, 86% being singletons. Input material: peripheral blood. The receptors shown here come from a man younger than 45 who had recovered from COVID-19.

The rearrangement uses TRBV9 and TRBJ2-3; 10 nucleotides line up with TRBD1. The CDR3 runs to 18 residues. J was trimmed by 2 bases and V by 3 bases; bases with no gene match: 12. The germline gives CDR1 SGDLS, CDR2 YYNGEE. This CDR3 is CASSANVGTGDITDTQYF. DNA of the CDR3: TGTGCCAGCAGCGCAAACGTAGGGACAGGGGATATCACAGATACGCAGTATTTT.

This clone is a singleton in its sample. This chain links TRBV18 with TRBJ1-1; 9 bases fit TRBD1. V lost 2 bases, J lost 1 base, and 5 bases stayed unmatched. Germline V gene data show CDR1 as KGHSH and CDR2 as LQKENI. CDR3 size: 16 residues. For the CDR3, the DNA is TGTGCCAGCTCACCATTCGGACAGGGGTCGAACACTGAAGCTTTCTTT. Translating gives CASSPFGQGSNTEAFF.

This clone occurred a few times. The chain has TRBV5-1 and TRBJ2-7, with D tentatively TRBD1 (5 bases). The V and J ends lost 0 bases and 2 bases respectively, with 9 bases between them. Germline V gene sequence: CDR1 SGHRS, CDR2 YFSETQ. The CDR3 has 14 residues. DNA of the CDR3: TGCGCCAGCAGCTTGGGGGGCCAGACCTACGAGCAGTACTTC. Translated, it gives CASSLGGQTYEQYF.

The rearrangement links TRBV6-5 to TRBJ1-2, with 8 positions matching TRBD1. The CDR3 runs 16 residues. V lost 1 base and J lost 4; bases outside the gene matches: 8. CDR1 MNHEY and CDR2 SVGAGI come from the germline V gene. The CDR3 spells CASSYFAGGAGYGYTF. The CDR3 DNA reads TGTGCCAGCAGTTACTTTGCAGGGGGCGCAGGCTATGGCTACACCTTC.

The J gene is TRBJ2-3, the V gene TRBV3-1 (or the pseudogene TRBV3-2), with 11 bases lining up with TRBD2. Looked up from germline, CDR1 is LGHDT and CDR2 is YNNKEL (reference sequence). J gave up 0 bases and V 1 base, and 3 bases lay outside the gene matches. CDR3 size: 17 residues. The CDR3 reads CASSQGLAGTSTDTQYF. CDR3 bases: TGTGCCAGCAGCCAAGGACTAGCGGGGACTAGCACAGATACGCAGTATTTT.

The chain employs TRBV2 and TRBJ2-3; D is uncertain. Trimming cost V 3 bases and J 2 bases, with 12 bases left between them. Looked up from germline, CDR1 is SNHLY and CDR2 is FYNNEI. This CDR3 is 15 amino acids long. The chain's CDR3 is CASSDLGTATDTQYF. The CDR3 region has the DNA TGTGCCAGCAGTGATCTCGGTACTGCCACAGATACGCAGTATTTT.

V is TRBV6-4 and J is TRBJ2-6; D perhaps matches TRBD1 (6 bases). The CDR3 length is 15 residues. Germline assignment: CDR1 MRHNA and CDR2 SNTAGT. The germline V and J ends were trimmed by 6 bases and 0 bases, with 9 bases remaining between them. The chain's CDR3 is CASSRGGSGANVLTF. CDR3 nucleotide sequence: TGTGCCAGCAGCAGGGGTGGCTCTGGGGCCAACGTCCTGACTTTC.

About this clone: The same CDR3 arises from other DNA sequences in this sample as well. J is TRBJ1-2 and V is TRBV5-1, with D perhaps matching TRBD1 (6 bases). V lost 0 bases to trimming and J lost 4 bases, with 10 bases between them. The V gene's germline CDR1 is SGHRS and CDR2 YFSETQ. The CDR3 is made up of 14 amino acids. For the CDR3, the DNA is TGCGCCAGCAGCTTGGAAGGCAGGGGCTATGGCTACACCTTC. Translated: CASSLEGRGYGYTF.

J is TRBJ2-1 and V is TRBV6-6; the D is unclear. The CDR3 contains 15 residues. Germline CDR1 MNHNY, CDR2 SVGAGI (reference sequence). V was shortened by 4 bases and J by 8 bases, with 18 bases between the two germline ends. In DNA, the CDR3 is TGTGCCAGCAGTTCACTCCAGGCCAGGCCCGATGAGCAGTTCTTC. Its protein is CASSSLQARPDEQFF.

The chain has TRBV7-9 and TRBJ2-1, with 10 bases matching TRBD2. Trimming at V came to 2 bases and at J to 8 bases, leaving 9 bases not matched to a gene. Per the germline V gene, CDR1 is SEHNR and CDR2 is FQNEAQ (reference sequence). This CDR3 spans 16 amino acids. The CDR3 protein is CASSLRGGAGGDEQFF. CDR3 sequence (DNA): TGTGCCAGCAGCTTAAGGGGCGGAGCGGGGGGGGATGAGCAGTTCTTC.

The chain carries TRBV7-9 and TRBJ2-5, with 8 positions matching TRBD1. J was trimmed by 5 bases and V by 5 bases; bases with no gene match: 10. The CDR3 consists of 15 residues. CDR1 SEHNR and CDR2 FQNEAQ come from the germline V gene (reference sequence). The CDR3 loop is CASSLTGDPRETQYF. The CDR3 DNA is TGTGCCAGCAGCCTGACAGGGGACCCTAGGGAGACCCAGTACTTC.

The rearrangement links TRBV20-1 to TRBJ1-6, with 8 bases matching TRBD1. The CDR3 sequence is 14 residues long. The V gene's germline CDR1 is DFQATT and CDR2 SNEGSKA (reference sequence). The ends lost 3 bases at V and 7 bases at J; junction bases unmatched: 5. This CDR3 reads CSASNRGENSPLHF. As DNA, the CDR3 is TGCAGTGCTAGTAACAGGGGGGAAAATTCACCCCTCCACTTT.

The chain employs TRBV6-2 or TRBV6-3 and TRBJ1-2; TRBD1 is a possible D gene (6 bases). The CDR3 covers 15 residues. CDR1 and CDR2 from the germline V gene are MNHEY and SVGEGT. The V and J ends lost 2 bases and 2 bases respectively, with 12 bases between them. For the CDR3, the DNA is TGTGCCAGCAGTTACCCACAGGGTGGCAACTATGGCTACACCTTC. Translation gives CASSYPQGGNYGYTF.

The chain couples TRBV4-1 to TRBJ1-1; 9 bases line up with TRBD1. Trimming at V came to 4 bases and at J to 7 bases, leaving 10 bases not matched to a gene. This CDR3 is built from 15 residues. The V gene's germline CDR1 is MGHRA and CDR2 YSYEKL. The CDR3 region has the DNA TGCGCCAGCAGCCCCTTGACAACAGGGGGCGGTGAAGCTTTCTTT. Protein product: CASSPLTTGGGEAFF.

J is TRBJ1-6 and V is TRBV6-2 or TRBV6-3, with a possible D match to TRBD1 (6 bases). Deletions cut 6 bases from V and 7 bases from J, with 16 bases between. CDR3 length: 15 amino acids. Germline V gives CDR1 MNHEY, CDR2 SVGEGT. CDR3 bases: TGTGCCAGCAGCTTTACAGGGCGAGAAAATTCACCCCTCCACTTT. Translating it yields CASSFTGRENSPLHF.

The gene calls are TRBV10-3 and TRBJ1-2; D is possibly TRBD1 (5 bases). V shed 8 bases and J shed 2 bases, with 18 bases lying between them. Germline V gives CDR1 ENHRY, CDR2 SYGVKD. This CDR3 spans 15 amino acids. The CDR3 loop is CAIPLEGSGNYGYTF. The CDR3 DNA follows: TGTGCCATCCCCTTGGAGGGATCAGGGAACTATGGCTACACCTTC.

The V and J genes are TRBV6-2 or TRBV6-3 and TRBJ2-5; TRBD2 might be the D (7 bases). Germline CDR1 reads MNHEY; CDR2 reads SVGEGT. V was clipped by 4 bases and J by 5 bases, with 14 bases between them. This CDR3 region has 14 residues. The CDR3 nucleotides read TGTGCCAGCAGTTGGGGGGGCCTCCCCGAGACCCAGTACTTC. It translates to CASSWGGLPETQYF.

This clone has only one observation. This chain connects TRBV5-1 to TRBJ2-2, with unresolved D. The germline gives CDR1 SGHRS, CDR2 YFSETQ. The CDR3 contains 14 residues. V gave up 0 bases and J gave up 6 bases, with 9 bases separating them. CDR3 DNA sequence: TGCGCCAGCAGCTTGGATCGGGTGGCCGGGGAGCTGTTTTTT. Translation gives CASSLDRVAGELFF.

This clone was seen only once. The chain has TRBV4-1 and TRBJ1-2; D possibly corresponds to TRBD1 (5 bases). The V gene lost 5 bases and the J gene lost 0 bases, with 7 bases spanning the gap. Germline V gene sequence: CDR1 MGHRA, CDR2 YSYEKL. The CDR3 extends over 13 amino acids. The CDR3 DNA reads as TGCGCCAGCAGCGAGACAGCTAACTATGGCTACACCTTC. Encoded protein: CASSETANYGYTF.

CDR3 sequence: CSVGSGGEKLFF. CDR3 nucleotides: TGCAGCGTTGGGTCAGGGGGTGAAAAACTGTTTTTT. The V and J genes are TRBV29-1 and TRBJ1-4; 7 bases are a match to TRBD1. Germline V CDR1 and CDR2: SQVTM, ANQGSEA. The junction had 3 bases not matched to a gene; V was cut back by 4 bases and J by 7 bases. The CDR3 covers 12 residues.

J is TRBJ1-2 and V is TRBV5-4; D might be TRBD1 (5 bases). The CDR3 covers 15 residues. Germline CDR1 and CDR2: SGHNT and YYREEE (reference sequence). Trimming took off 4 bases at V and 0 bases at J, with 13 bases between the two ends. The CDR3 here is CASSGLGDPNYGYTF. The CDR3 coding sequence is TGTGCCAGCAGCGGTTTAGGGGATCCTAACTATGGCTACACCTTC.

The chain joins TRBV5-5 to TRBJ1-1, with D unresolved. The CDR3 is made up of 12 amino acids. The germline V and J ends were trimmed by 5 bases and 7 bases, with 12 bases remaining between them. The germline V gene has CDR1 SGHKS and CDR2 YYEKEE (reference sequence). CDR3 sequence (DNA): TGTGCCAGCAGGCCGAGATCTGGTGAAGCTTTCTTT. Translated, it gives CASRPRSGEAFF.

The chain joins TRBV5-1 to TRBJ2-7, with 8 bases lining up with TRBD1. This CDR3 comprises 14 residues. The germline V gene has CDR1 SGHRS and CDR2 YFSETQ. V gave up 5 bases and J gave up 2 bases; unmatched junction bases: 6. Written as DNA, the CDR3 is TGCGCCAGCAGTACAGGGGGTAGCCCCTACGAGCAGTACTTC. This encodes CASSTGGSPYEQYF.

The rearrangement joins TRBV18 to TRBJ2-1, with D perhaps matching TRBD2 (5 bases). Trimming shortened V by 6 bases and J by 7 bases, and 13 bases separated the two germline ends. The germline CDR1 and CDR2 sequences are KGHSH and LQKENI. The CDR3 sequence is 13 residues long. The CDR3 here is CASSLTPGNEQFF. In DNA, the CDR3 is TGTGCCAGCTCCCTGACTCCGGGGAATGAGCAGTTCTTC.

The CDR3 DNA reads as TGTGCCAGCAGTTTATGGCCGGGCAATGAGCAGTTCTTC. Translation gives CASSLWPGNEQFF. The chain uses TRBV27 and TRBJ2-1, with D uncertain. Per germline, CDR1 MNHEY and CDR2 SMNVEV (reference sequence). V was clipped by 1 base and J by 6 bases, with 7 bases between them. The CDR3 runs to 13 residues.

The chain uses TRBV6-2 or TRBV6-3 and TRBJ2-7; TRBD2 might be the D (6 bases). The V gene lost 2 bases and the J gene lost 2 bases, with 16 bases spanning the gap. The CDR3 runs 16 residues. The germline V gene encodes CDR1 MNHEY and CDR2 SVGEGT. Here the CDR3 reads CASSYNSRAGTYEQYF. The CDR3 bases are TGTGCCAGCAGTTACAACTCGAGGGCGGGAACCTACGAGCAGTACTTC.

The CDR3 loop reads CASNAPSGYDGYTF. The CDR3 nucleotides read TGTGCCAGCAACGCTCCTTCAGGGTATGATGGCTACACCTTC. The chain joins TRBV28 to TRBJ1-2, with D possibly matching TRBD1 (5 bases). Trimming shortened V by 7 bases and J by 6 bases, and 18 bases separated the two germline ends. The germline CDR1 and CDR2 sequences are MDHEN and SYDVKM. The CDR3 runs to 14 residues.

The chain is built from TRBV10-1 and TRBJ2-7, with 9 bases identical to TRBD1. Germline CDR1 is WNHNN and CDR2 is SYGVQD (reference sequence). The CDR3 runs 14 residues. With V trimmed by 0 bases and J by 3 bases, 0 bases remained unmatched. CDR3 in amino acids: CASSESGQGYEQYF. The CDR3, as DNA: TGCGCCAGCAGTGAGTCGGGACAGGGCTACGAGCAGTACTTC.

This rearrangement joins TRBV19 to TRBJ2-7; the match to TRBD2 covers 9 bases. Germline V lookup: CDR1 LNHDA, CDR2 SQIVND (reference sequence). The CDR3 has 18 residues. The V segment lost 5 bases and the J segment 0 bases; nucleotides outside the gene matches: 14. The CDR3 loop is CASSLRRRKTSGSYEQYF. As DNA, the CDR3 is TGTGCCAGTAGTCTTCGGAGGAGGAAGACTAGCGGCTCCTACGAGCAGTACTTC. Together with reference TRBV19 and TRBJ2-7, the CDR3 gives the full variable domain: DGGITQSPKYLFRKEGQNVTLSCEQNLNHDAMYWYRQDPGQGLRLIYYSQIVNDFQKGDIAEGYSVSREKKESFPLTVTSAQKNPTAFYLCASSLRRRKTSGSYEQYFGPGTRLTVT.

V and J are TRBV19 and TRBJ2-1; 12 bases line up with TRBD2. Germline CDR1 LNHDA, CDR2 SQIVND (reference sequence). With V trimmed by 4 bases and J by 3 bases, 1 base remained unmatched. This CDR3 comprises 15 residues. The CDR3 DNA follows: TGTGCCAGTAGTACGACTAGCGGGGGCTACAATGAGCAGTTCTTC. Protein sequence: CASSTTSGGYNEQFF. The full variable domain, its missing parts supplied by reference TRBV19 and TRBJ2-1, is DGGITQSPKYLFRKEGQNVTLSCEQNLNHDAMYWYRQDPGQGLRLIYYSQIVNDFQKGDIAEGYSVSREKKESFPLTVTSAQKNPTAFYLCASSTTSGGYNEQFFGPGTRLTVL.

This chain joins TRBV28 and TRBJ2-5; D gene ambiguous. The CDR3 contains 15 residues. CDR1 is MDHEN, CDR2 SYDVKM, per germline. Trimming took 3 bases from V and 5 from J, leaving 16 bases between them. The CDR3 protein is CASSFASRLGETQYF. The CDR3 DNA follows: TGTGCCAGCAGTTTCGCGAGCAGGCTCGGTGAGACCCAGTACTTC.

V is TRBV5-1 and J is TRBJ2-5; D is perhaps TRBD2 (7 bases). Germline V CDR1 and CDR2: SGHRS, YFSETQ. The CDR3 covers 14 residues. Deletions cut 7 bases from V and 4 bases from J, with 17 bases between. The CDR3 DNA reads TGCGCCAGCTTTTCGAGGGGGGGAGGAGAGACCCAGTACTTC. Encoded protein: CASFSRGGGETQYF.